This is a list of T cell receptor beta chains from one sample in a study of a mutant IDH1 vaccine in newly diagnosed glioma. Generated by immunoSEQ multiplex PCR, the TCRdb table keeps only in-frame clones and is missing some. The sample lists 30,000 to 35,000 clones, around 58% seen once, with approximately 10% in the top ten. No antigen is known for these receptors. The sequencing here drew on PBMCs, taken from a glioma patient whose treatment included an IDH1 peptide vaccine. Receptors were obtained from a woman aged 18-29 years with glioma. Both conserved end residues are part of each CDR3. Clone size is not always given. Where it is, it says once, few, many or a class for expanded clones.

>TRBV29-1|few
CSVADRGLLVYEQYF
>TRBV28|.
CASTLARGREKLFF
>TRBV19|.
CASSTLRGEAFF
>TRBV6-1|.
CASSEYRGGGLAADTQYF
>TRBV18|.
CASSPSYNSPLHF
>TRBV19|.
CATGNQPQHF
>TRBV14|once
CASSQASGGAKNIQYF
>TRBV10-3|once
CAISARTDGNNEQFF
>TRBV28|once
CASMGPGDGANYGYTF
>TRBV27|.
CASSFAGQGNSPLHF
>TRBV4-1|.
CASSQDGSYNEQFF
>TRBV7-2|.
CASSFYRGNTGELFF
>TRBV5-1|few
CASSLDNQKVNGYTF
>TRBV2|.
CASRLRQGQPSGANVLTF
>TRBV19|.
CASKAGQGNTGELFF
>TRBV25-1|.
CASSATGNTEAFF
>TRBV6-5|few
CASSRGQPGEKLFF
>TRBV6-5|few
CASSYALAGGTDTQYF
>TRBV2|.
CASRVGMNTEAFF
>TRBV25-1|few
CASSRQGLSFVF
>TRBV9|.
CASSPEGTPSYEQYF
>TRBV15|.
CATSRNYVGANNEQFF
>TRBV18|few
CASSPPGGLETQYF
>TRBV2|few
CASSEWIVGSEQYF
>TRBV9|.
CASSDGTSGGLSSYNEQFF
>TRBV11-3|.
CASSPGVGGAQFF
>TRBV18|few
CASSPGGPGRSAGYTF
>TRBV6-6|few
CASSYSSSGANVLTF
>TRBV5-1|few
CASTNQTGLNTEAFF
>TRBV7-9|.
CASSSDFSGANVLTF
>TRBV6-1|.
CASSALLFRGPGSGYTF
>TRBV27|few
CASSFSTGGPTFF
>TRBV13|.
CASSARLASGRRNEQFF
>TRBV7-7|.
CASSSSGDNEQFF
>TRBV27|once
CASSFSLRTGSSSPLHF
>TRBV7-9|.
CASRNRVVGELFF
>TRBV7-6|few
CASSLGQPGELFF
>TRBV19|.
CASGMSGFTAGRFYGYTF
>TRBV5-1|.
CASSSGQPNEKLFF
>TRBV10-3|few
CAISKDREGPQYF
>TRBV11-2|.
CASSFLEELGYNEQFF
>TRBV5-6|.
CASSWQGQPQHF
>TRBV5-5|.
CASSFWSSYNSPLHF
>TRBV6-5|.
CASRANSNQPQHF
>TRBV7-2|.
CASSQSPSLNYGYTF
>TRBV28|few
CASSLGGSGANVLTF
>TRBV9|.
CASSVGSGPTEAFF
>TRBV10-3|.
CAIRPGQGADTQYF
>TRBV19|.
CASSISGKLSYNEQFF
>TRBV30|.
CAWRAGTGGFGEKLFF